The sequence of this T cell receptor beta chain was determined in a study of blood T cell repertoires in COVID-19. Study summary: Acute and convalescent COVID-19 samples came from the United States, Italy and Spain. T cells, B-cell-depleted T cells, or PBMCs provided the cDNA or gDNA that served as material.

Authors' processing steps: Estimated nucleated cell counts came from reference gene primer amplification. Sequencing was performed with immunoSEQ multiplex PCR; in TCRdb, only in-frame clones are kept and a portion is missing. The V and J calls and the clone size are those of that table, but D and trimming were determined from the DNA. The table lists under 70,000 clones, 90% of them singletons. The V gene lost 5 bases and the J gene lost 1 base, with 9 bases spanning the gap. The CDR3 is 15 residues long. In germline, CDR1 is SEHNR, CDR2 FQNEAQ (reference sequence). The gene calls are TRBV7-9 and TRBJ2-6; D call uncertain. The receptor comes from a man aged 80 or over with acute or convalescent COVID-19. What was sequenced was peripheral blood. The CDR3 region is CASSPGQSGANVLTF. The DNA of the CDR3 is TGTGCCAGCAGCCCAGGTCAGTCTGGGGCCAACGTCCTGACTTTC.